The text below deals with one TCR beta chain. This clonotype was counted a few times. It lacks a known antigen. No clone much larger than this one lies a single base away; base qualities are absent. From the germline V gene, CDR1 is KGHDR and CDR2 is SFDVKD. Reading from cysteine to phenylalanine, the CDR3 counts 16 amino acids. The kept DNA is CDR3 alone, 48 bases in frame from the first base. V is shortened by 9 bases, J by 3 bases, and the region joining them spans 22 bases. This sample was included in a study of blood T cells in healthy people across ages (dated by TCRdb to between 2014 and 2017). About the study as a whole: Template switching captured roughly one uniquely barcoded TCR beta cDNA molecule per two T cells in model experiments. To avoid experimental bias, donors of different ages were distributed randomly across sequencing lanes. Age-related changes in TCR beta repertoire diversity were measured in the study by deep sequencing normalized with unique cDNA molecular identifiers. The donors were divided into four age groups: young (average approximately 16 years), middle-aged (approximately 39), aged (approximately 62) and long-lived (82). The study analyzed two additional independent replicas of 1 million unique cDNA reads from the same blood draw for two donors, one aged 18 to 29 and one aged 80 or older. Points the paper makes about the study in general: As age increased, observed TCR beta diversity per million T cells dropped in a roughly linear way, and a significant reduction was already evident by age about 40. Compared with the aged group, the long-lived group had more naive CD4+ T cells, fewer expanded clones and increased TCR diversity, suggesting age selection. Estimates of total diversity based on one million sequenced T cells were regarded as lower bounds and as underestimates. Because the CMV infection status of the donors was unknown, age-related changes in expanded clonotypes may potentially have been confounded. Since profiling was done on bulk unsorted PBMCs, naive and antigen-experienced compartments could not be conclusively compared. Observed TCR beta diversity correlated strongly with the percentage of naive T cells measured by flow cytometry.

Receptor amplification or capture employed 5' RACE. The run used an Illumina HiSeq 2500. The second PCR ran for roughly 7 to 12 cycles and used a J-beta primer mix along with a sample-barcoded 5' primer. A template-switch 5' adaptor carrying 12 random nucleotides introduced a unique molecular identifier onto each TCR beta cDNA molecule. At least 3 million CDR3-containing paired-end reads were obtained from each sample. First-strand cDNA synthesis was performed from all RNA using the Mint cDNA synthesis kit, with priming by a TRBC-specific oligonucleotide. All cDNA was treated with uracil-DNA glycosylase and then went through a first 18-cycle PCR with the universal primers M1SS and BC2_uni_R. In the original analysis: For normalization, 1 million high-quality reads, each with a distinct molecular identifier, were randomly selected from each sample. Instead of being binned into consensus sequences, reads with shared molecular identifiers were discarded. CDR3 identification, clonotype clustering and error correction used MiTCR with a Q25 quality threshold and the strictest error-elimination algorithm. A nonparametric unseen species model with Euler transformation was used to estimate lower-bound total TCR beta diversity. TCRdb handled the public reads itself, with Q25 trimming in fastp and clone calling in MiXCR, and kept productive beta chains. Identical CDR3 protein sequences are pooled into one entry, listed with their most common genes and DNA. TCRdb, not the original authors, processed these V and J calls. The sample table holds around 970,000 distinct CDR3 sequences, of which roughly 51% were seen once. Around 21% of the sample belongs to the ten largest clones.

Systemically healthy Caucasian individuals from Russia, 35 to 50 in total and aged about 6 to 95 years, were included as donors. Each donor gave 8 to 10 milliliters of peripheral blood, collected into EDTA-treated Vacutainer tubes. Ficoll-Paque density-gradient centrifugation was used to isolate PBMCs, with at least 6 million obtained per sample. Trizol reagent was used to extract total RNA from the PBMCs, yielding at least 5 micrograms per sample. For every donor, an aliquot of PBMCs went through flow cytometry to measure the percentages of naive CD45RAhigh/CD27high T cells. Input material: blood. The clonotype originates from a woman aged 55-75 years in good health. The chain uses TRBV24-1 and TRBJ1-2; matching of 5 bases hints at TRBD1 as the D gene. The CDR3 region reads CATGTALLRVYYGYTF. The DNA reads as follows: TGTGCCACCGGGACTGCTCTCTTAAGGGTGTACTATGGCTACACCTTC.